Listed below are T cell receptor beta chains from one sample, sequenced in a study of shared clonotypes between healthy human individuals. Assay used: immunoSEQ multiplex PCR; TCRdb lists only in-frame clones, some missing. Of hundreds of thousands of clones in the sample, 60% to 75% are singletons; the top ten hold roughly 2%. The specimen was memory CD4+ T cells sorted from blood. The source is a woman aged 25-40 years in good health. Each CDR3 is given with its conserved first and last residue. The D gene is left open where the match is weak. The size field is filled for only some rows; it gives once, few, many or a size class.

size: .; V: TRBV7-2; D: .; J: TRBJ2-2; DNA: TGTGCCAGCAGCTTTTGGGGCCGATCTTCCGGGGAGCTGTTTTTT; CDR3: CASSFWGRSSGELFF
size: .; V: TRBV28; D: TRBD1; J: TRBJ1-2; DNA: TGTGCCAGCAGTTCCGCAGGGGGGGGCTACACCTTC; CDR3: CASSSAGGGYTF
size: .; V: TRBV6-5; D: .; J: TRBJ1-1; DNA: TGTGCCAGCAGTTACCGATTTGGTGCGGGCACTGAAGCTTTCTTT; CDR3: CASSYRFGAGTEAFF
size: .; V: TRBV29-1; D: .; J: TRBJ2-3; DNA: TGCAGCGTAGGCCCTAATGGGGTGGATACGCAGTATTTT; CDR3: CSVGPNGVDTQYF
size: .; V: TRBV5-3; D: .; J: TRBJ2-3; DNA: TGTGCCAGAAGCGTACCCATAAAACAGATAGCGCGAACTAGCACAGATACGCAGTATTTT; CDR3: CARSVPIKQIARTSTDTQYF
size: .; V: TRBV7-8; D: .; J: TRBJ1-5; DNA: TGTGCCAGCAGCCCGAGGCGGGCCAGGTTTGATCAGCCCCAGCATTTT; CDR3: CASSPRRARFDQPQHF
size: once; V: TRBV30; D: TRBD2; J: TRBJ2-5; DNA: TGTGCCTGGAGTTTAACTAGCGGGAGTGGAGAGACCCAGTACTTC; CDR3: CAWSLTSGSGETQYF
size: few; V: TRBV5-1; D: .; J: TRBJ2-2; DNA: TGCGCCAGCAGCTTGGAAGGGTTCACCGGGGAGCTGTTTTTT; CDR3: CASSLEGFTGELFF
size: .; V: TRBV27; D: TRBD1; J: TRBJ2-7; DNA: TGTGCCAGCAGTTCGGACAGGGGGTCCTACGAGCAGTACTTC; CDR3: CASSSDRGSYEQYF
size: .; V: TRBV6-4; D: .; J: TRBJ1-5; DNA: TGTGCCCACGTCGGTGGAAATCAGCCCCAGCATTTT; CDR3: CAHVGGNQPQHF
size: .; V: TRBV5-1; D: .; J: TRBJ1-2; DNA: TGCGCCAGCAGCTTTCTGGGGGACTATGGCTACACCTTC; CDR3: CASSFLGDYGYTF
size: .; V: TRBV5-1; D: .; J: TRBJ1-1; DNA: TGCGCCAGCAAGTACGGGGGAAGCTTGAACACTGAAGCTTTCTTT; CDR3: CASKYGGSLNTEAFF
size: many; V: TRBV6-1; D: .; J: TRBJ1-1; DNA: TGTGCCAGCAGTAAGTTGCGGGAGACTGAAGCTTTCTTT; CDR3: CASSKLRETEAFF
size: few; V: TRBV11-2; D: .; J: TRBJ1-4; DNA: TGTGCCAGCAGTGGGAGGACTAATGAAAAACTGTTTTTT; CDR3: CASSGRTNEKLFF
size: .; V: TRBV4-1; D: .; J: TRBJ1-1; DNA: TGCGCCAGCAGCCACGCGGGGCGGACAGTTAACACTGAAGCTTTCTTT; CDR3: CASSHAGRTVNTEAFF
size: .; V: TRBV18; D: .; J: TRBJ1-2; DNA: TGTGCCAGCTCACCGAACAGCGACAGCTATGGCTACACCTTC; CDR3: CASSPNSDSYGYTF
size: once; V: TRBV27; D: .; J: TRBJ1-5; DNA: TGTGCCAGCAGTTTACGGGGGCTGAATCAGCCCCAGCATTTT; CDR3: CASSLRGLNQPQHF
size: .; V: TRBV1; D: .; J: TRBJ2-7; DNA: TGCACCAGCAGGCCCCTCTGGGTCCACGAGCAGTACTTC; CDR3: CTSRPLWVHEQYF
size: .; V: TRBV15; D: .; J: TRBJ1-1; DNA: TGTGCCACCAGCAGAGATGCCAGGGTGGACACTGAAGCTTTCTTT; CDR3: CATSRDARVDTEAFF
size: .; V: TRBV19; D: .; J: TRBJ1-5; DNA: TGTGCCAGTAGTATAGAGGGGAGTCAGCCCCAGCATTTT; CDR3: CASSIEGSQPQHF
size: .; V: TRBV29-1; D: .; J: TRBJ2-7; DNA: TGCAGCGTTGCCGGGTCCAACTCCTACGAGCAGTACTTC; CDR3: CSVAGSNSYEQYF
size: few; V: TRBV5-6; D: .; J: TRBJ2-2; DNA: TGTGCCAGCAGCCCGACGGGCAGGGGGGATACCGGGGAGCTGTTTTTT; CDR3: CASSPTGRGDTGELFF
size: .; V: TRBV5-1; D: TRBD2; J: TRBJ2-3; DNA: TGCGCCAGCAGCTGGGGACTAGCGGGAGGAGGAACAGATACGCAGTATTTT; CDR3: CASSWGLAGGGTDTQYF
size: few; V: TRBV19; D: TRBD1; J: TRBJ2-7; DNA: TGTGCCAGTAGTGACCGGGACAGGACCTACGGGGAGCAGTACTTC; CDR3: CASSDRDRTYGEQYF
size: .; V: TRBV29-1; D: .; J: TRBJ2-5; DNA: TGCAGCGTTGAGAGGGGCTATGAGGAGACCCAGTACTTC; CDR3: CSVERGYEETQYF
size: .; V: TRBV4-2; D: TRBD2; J: TRBJ2-3; DNA: TGTGCCAGCAGCCAAGATGAAGGACTAGCGGGAATGGATACGCAGTATTTT; CDR3: CASSQDEGLAGMDTQYF
size: few; V: TRBV6-6; D: .; J: TRBJ1-1; DNA: TGTGCCAGCAGTTACGAGAACACTGAAGCTTTCTTT; CDR3: CASSYENTEAFF
size: .; V: TRBV7-2; D: .; J: TRBJ2-7; DNA: TGTGCCAGCAGCCCAACTAGGGTCGAGCAGTACTTC; CDR3: CASSPTRVEQYF
size: .; V: TRBV30; D: .; J: TRBJ1-1; DNA: TGTGCCTGGACCCAAATTATCTCGAACACTGAAGCTTTCTTT; CDR3: CAWTQIISNTEAFF
size: many; V: TRBV27; D: TRBD2; J: TRBJ2-1; DNA: TGTGCCAGCAGTTTTATGACTAGCGGAGTCAATGAGCAGTTCTTC; CDR3: CASSFMTSGVNEQFF
size: .; V: TRBV5-4; D: TRBD1; J: TRBJ1-4; DNA: TGTGCCAGCAGCTTGGCCGGGACAGGGGATGAAAAACTGTTTTTT; CDR3: CASSLAGTGDEKLFF
size: .; V: TRBV9; D: .; J: TRBJ2-1; DNA: TGTGCCAGCAGCGTAGATCCAGCAGTTAACAATGAGCAGTTCTTC; CDR3: CASSVDPAVNNEQFF
size: .; V: TRBV13; D: .; J: TRBJ2-3; DNA: TGTGCCAGCAGCTTAAAAGCGGGCACAGATACGCAGTATTTT; CDR3: CASSLKAGTDTQYF
size: few; V: TRBV2; D: .; J: TRBJ2-4; DNA: TGTGCCAGCAGTGACCCTGGACTAGCCAAAAACATTCAGTACTTC; CDR3: CASSDPGLAKNIQYF
size: .; V: TRBV5-1; D: .; J: TRBJ2-2; DNA: TGCGCCAGCAGCTTGGTAGTAGGAGACACCGGGGAGCTGTTTTTT; CDR3: CASSLVVGDTGELFF
size: .; V: TRBV21-1; D: .; J: TRBJ2-3; DNA: TGTGCCAGCAGCAAAGCGAAGGGGAGGGTCGGTACGCAGTATTTT; CDR3: CASSKAKGRVGTQYF
size: few; V: TRBV30; D: .; J: TRBJ1-5; DNA: TGTGCCTGGAGTGGGGGGACCGATCAGCCCCAGCATTTT; CDR3: CAWSGGTDQPQHF
size: .; V: TRBV28; D: .; J: TRBJ2-7; DNA: TGTGCCAGCAGCCCCCGGGGTCGCTACCCCTACGAGCAGTACTTC; CDR3: CASSPRGRYPYEQYF
size: once; V: TRBV2; D: .; J: TRBJ1-5; DNA: TGTGCCAGCGGAAGCGGGCAGGGAGTCAATCAGCCCCAGCATTTT; CDR3: CASGSGQGVNQPQHF
size: few; V: TRBV19; D: TRBD1; J: TRBJ2-7; DNA: TGTGCCAGTAGTATAACCGGGACAGGTCATTCAGGGTTGTACTTC; CDR3: CASSITGTGHSGLYF
size: few; V: TRBV6-1; D: TRBD2; J: TRBJ2-1; DNA: TGTGCCAGCCCTGGGGGGACTAGCGGGAAAAACGAGCAGTTCTTC; CDR3: CASPGGTSGKNEQFF
size: .; V: TRBV19; D: TRBD2; J: TRBJ2-3; DNA: TGTGCCAGTAGTCCCCTTGTGAGCGGGAGGTCAGATACGCAGTATTTT; CDR3: CASSPLVSGRSDTQYF
size: .; V: TRBV5-1; D: .; J: TRBJ2-1; DNA: TGCGCCAGCAGCTTGATAGGCCAGAATGAGCAGTTCTTC; CDR3: CASSLIGQNEQFF
size: .; V: TRBV28; D: .; J: TRBJ2-7; DNA: TGTGCCAGCAGTCTAAACCCGGACCTTTCCTACGAGCAGTACTTC; CDR3: CASSLNPDLSYEQYF
size: .; V: TRBV5-6; D: .; J: TRBJ1-2; DNA: TGTGCCAGCAGCCCCCTGGACACTCCCTATGGCTACACCTTC; CDR3: CASSPLDTPYGYTF
size: .; V: TRBV28; D: .; J: TRBJ1-3; DNA: TGTGCCAGCAGTTTATACGCAGGCTTGGCTGGAAACACCATATATTTT; CDR3: CASSLYAGLAGNTIYF
size: few; V: TRBV6-6; D: .; J: TRBJ2-7; DNA: TGTGCCAGCAGTTACGGAGGATCCATCTCCTACGAGCAGTACTTC; CDR3: CASSYGGSISYEQYF
size: once; V: TRBV29-1; D: .; J: TRBJ2-7; DNA: TGCAGCGTTCCGTCGACGGTTCCCCCCTACGAGCAGTACTTC; CDR3: CSVPSTVPPYEQYF
size: few; V: TRBV5-4; D: .; J: TRBJ1-2; DNA: TGTGCCAGCAGCCCGACGGATTCCGGCTATGGCTACACCTTC; CDR3: CASSPTDSGYGYTF
size: .; V: TRBV2; D: TRBD2; J: TRBJ2-5; DNA: TGTGCCAGCACGGGACTAGCGGAAGGGGAGACCCAGTACTTC; CDR3: CASTGLAEGETQYF
size: .; V: TRBV27; D: .; J: TRBJ1-4; DNA: TGTGCCAGCAGCGAATCCGGGGGCACAACTAATGAAAAACTGTTTTTT; CDR3: CASSESGGTTNEKLFF
size: .; V: TRBV6-1; D: TRBD2; J: TRBJ2-1; DNA: TGTGCCAGCAGTACCGAACTAGGACTAGCCTGGGAGCAGTTCTTC; CDR3: CASSTELGLAWEQFF
size: .; V: TRBV4-2; D: TRBD1; J: TRBJ2-3; DNA: TGTGCCAGCAGCCAATTGCGAGTGGACAGGAGCACAGATACGCAGTATTTT; CDR3: CASSQLRVDRSTDTQYF
size: once; V: TRBV6-1; D: TRBD1; J: TRBJ1-2; DNA: TGTGCCAGCAGTGAGGGCGGGACAGCCTATGGCTACACCTTC; CDR3: CASSEGGTAYGYTF
size: .; V: TRBV2; D: TRBD1; J: TRBJ2-7; DNA: TGTGCCAGCAGTGAGAAAGGGGGCACTGGTTACGAGCAGTACTTC; CDR3: CASSEKGGTGYEQYF
size: .; V: TRBV5-5; D: TRBD1; J: TRBJ2-6; DNA: TGTGCCAGCAGCTTGGGTCGGACAGGGGTCTCTGGGGCCAACGTCCTGACTTTC; CDR3: CASSLGRTGVSGANVLTF
size: .; V: TRBV19; D: .; J: TRBJ2-1; DNA: TGTGCCAGTAGTATGAGGGAGGTCCCCCGCCATGAGCAGTTCTTC; CDR3: CASSMREVPRHEQFF